This note documents a single T cell receptor (beta chain) sequence. Its target is unknown. PCR primers comprised 60 Vbeta and 13 Jbeta primers. Measured with immunoSEQ multiplex PCR; TCRdb has only the in-frame clones, and not every one. Of about 190,000 clones listed, around three quarters are singletons. These data are taken from a study of cytomegalovirus exposure and HLA in healthy donors. Study observations and caveats: Using the classifier, cytomegalovirus status was reportedly diagnosed with high specificity and sensitivity. A later analysis showed TCR association rates differing by HLA locus, peaking at DRB1 and lowest at HLA-C. The dataset shows that most TCR sequences were rare, while some public TCRs occurred in many donors.

Germline-derived CDR1 and CDR2 are MGHRA and YSYEKL. The V gene end was trimmed by 1 base and the J gene end by 4 bases; junction bases not matched to a gene: 7. There are 18 residues in the CDR3. This TCR was sampled from a woman aged 25 to 39 in good health and CMV-seronegative. Sequenced sample: PBMCs. This rearrangement joins TRBV4-1 to TRBJ2-5; TRBD2 aligns across 15 bases. The CDR3 DNA sequence: TGCGCCAGCAGCCAAGCGACTGGACTAGCGGGAGGGACAGAGACCCAGTACTTC. Residues: CASSQATGLAGGTETQYF.